The entry that follows covers one T cell receptor beta chain sequence. The data stem from a study of response to subunit inactivated influenza vaccine. The V segment lost 8 bases and the J segment 6 bases; nucleotides outside the gene matches: 8. CDR1 and CDR2 (germline): GTSNPN, SVGIG (reference sequence). This CDR3 comprises 13 residues. TCRdb re-analysed the RT-PCR reads in MiXCR, keeping a single row per CDR3 protein. The sample consists of approximately 570,000 distinct CDR3 sequences, less than 8% of them appearing once. V usage is TRBV30 and J usage is TRBJ2-1, with TRBD2 matching 9 bases. This sequence was found in a man in his fifties or sixties who received an inactivated influenza vaccine. Source: PBMCs from blood, taken around 25 months after vaccination. The CDR3 sequence is CARNSGRVNEQFF. In nucleotides, the CDR3 is TGTGCCCGAAATAGCGGGAGAGTCAATGAGCAGTTCTTC.